This TCR beta chain was captured in a study of control samples from healthy donors and cancer patients. Sequenced by immunoSEQ multiplex PCR; TCRdb stores in-frame clones only, minus some. This sample has 80,000 or so clones, with around 94% found just once. Sequenced: blood. The sequence was obtained from a woman aged 40-49 years in good health.

CDR3 nucleotide sequence: TGTGCCAGCAGCCCCGAGGGCAGGGGGACAGATACGCAGTATTTT. Its protein is CASSPEGRGTDTQYF. The chain has TRBV7-9 and TRBJ2-3; 7 bases line up with TRBD1. Trimming took 5 bases from V and 3 from J; bases not matched to a gene: 8. The CDR3 sequence is 15 residues long. CDR1 and CDR2 from the germline V gene are SEHNR and FQNEAQ (reference sequence).